This passage covers 4 T cell receptor beta chains from one sample sequenced in a study of blood T cell repertoires in COVID-19. Sequencing used immunoSEQ multiplex PCR; TCRdb keeps in-frame clones, though not all of them. Here the sample spans about 230,000 clones, under 90% being singletons. Sequencing was performed on PBMCs or T cells enriched from blood (not recorded which). The receptors come from a man aged 18 to 35 who had recovered from COVID-19.

This chain uses TRBV5-4 with TRBJ2-7; 8 bases map to TRBD1. CDR1 is SGHNT and CDR2 is YYREEE in the germline V gene (reference sequence). The CDR3 extends over 13 amino acids. J lost 6 bases, V lost 1 base, and 3 bases had no gene match. CDR3 protein: CASSLRGTGEQYF. The DNA of the CDR3 is TGTGCCAGCAGCTTGCGGGGGACAGGCGAGCAGTACTTC.

The chain combines TRBV7-9 with TRBJ2-5; TRBD1 matches at 7 bases. V shed 4 bases, J shed 1 base, and the junction held 3 bases outside the gene matches. Germline V gene lookup returns CDR1 SEHNR and CDR2 FQNEAQ (reference sequence). The CDR3 sequence is 14 residues long. CDR3 nucleotides: TGTGCCAGCAGCTATGGACAGGTCCAAGAGACCCAGTACTTC. Protein sequence: CASSYGQVQETQYF.

The V gene is TRBV18, the J gene TRBJ1-6, with D perhaps TRBD1 (6 bases). Trimming removed 6 bases at V and 6 bases at J, with 15 bases between. The CDR3 has 15 residues. Germline V CDR1 and CDR2: KGHSH, LQKENI. The CDR3, as DNA: TGTGCCAGCTCCCCCGGGACACCAACTAATTCACCCCTCCACTTT. Translated, it gives CASSPGTPTNSPLHF.

The chain combines TRBV5-1 with TRBJ2-1; D uncertain. V was pared by 0 bases and J by 5 bases, with 12 bases between. Per the germline V gene, CDR1 is SGHRS and CDR2 is YFSETQ. This CDR3 comprises 15 residues. The CDR3 sequence: CASSLGGSPNNEQFF. For the CDR3, the DNA is TGCGCCAGCAGCTTGGGAGGTAGCCCAAACAATGAGCAGTTCTTC.